This TCR beta chain stems from a study of OX40 agonist ivuxolimab in advanced cancers. The CDR3 has 16 amino acids. Germline V gene sequence: CDR1 SGHRS, CDR2 YFSETQ. V lost 4 bases and J lost 3; bases outside the gene matches: 9. Assay: immunoSEQ multiplex PCR; the TCRdb copy retains only in-frame clones and omits some. Among about 120,000 clones listed, 80% to 90% were seen once. Sequences were derived from CD4+ or CD8+ T cells sorted from blood, sampled in a trial of the OX40 agonist ivuxolimab. The sequence derives from an adult with an advanced solid tumor such as melanoma, head and neck, liver or kidney cancer. This chain uses TRBV5-1 with TRBJ1-3; TRBD1 matches at 8 bases. DNA for the CDR3: TGCGCCAGCAGCCTCGGACAGGGCTTAAGTGGAAACACCATATATTTT. It is translated as CASSLGQGLSGNTIYF.